The T cell receptor (beta chain) described here comes from a study of breast tumors, draining lymph nodes, adjacent tissues (dated by TCRdb to the mid-2010s). Turning to the overall study: Breast cancer patients provided tumor, adjacent nontumor tissue and axillary lymph nodes, and the study compared the TCR beta repertoires across these three sources. In human breast cancer, the study set out to assess how tumor, surrounding tissue and draining lymph node repertoires relate to one another and whether T cells might be exchanged between them.

Details on this clonotype: What this receptor recognizes is not known. No base quality information exists; no much larger clone differs at one position.

The full study reports these points: Tumor and nontumor tissue repertoires were found to be significantly more similar in luminal-like than in basal-like breast cancer. Rather than being directly demonstrated, the conclusion that tumor T cells originate in lymph nodes was presented as consistent with a hypothesis. Tumors showed preferential V and J gene usage, and their T-cell repertoire diversity fell below that of lymph nodes yet above that of nontumor tissue. The data were judged consistent with most tumor T cells deriving from the lymph node and then expanding within tumor tissue.

Reading from cysteine to phenylalanine, the CDR3 counts 15 amino acids. The only DNA kept is the CDR3, 45 bases in frame from the first base. V ends up 5 bases short and J 6 bases short, with an unmatched junction base count of 8. This sample was sequenced with an Illumina HiSeq 2000. TCR beta chain libraries were generated through multiplex PCR amplification. The amplified TCR beta chain products were analyzed by high-throughput sequencing. The public reads were quality trimmed at Q25 with fastp and then assembled into clones with MiXCR by TCRdb, keeping productive beta chains. Every distinct CDR3 protein forms one entry, paired with its most common genes and DNA. In all, the sample holds roughly 70,000 distinct CDR3 sequences, and around two fifths of those were seen once. About 8.4% of the sample is held by the ten biggest clonotypes.

This sequence was found in a female donor with breast cancer. Some clones in this sample may be carry-over from other donors' samples. Specimen: breast tumor tissue. Recombination linked TRBV12-3 or TRBV12-4 to TRBJ2-1; 9 bases in the junction line up with TRBD1. The CDR3 loop reads CASSPRTGAGNEQFF. DNA sequence: TGTGCCAGCAGTCCCCGGACAGGGGCAGGCAATGAGCAGTTCTTC.